The rows below give T cell receptor beta chains drawn from one sample of a study of shared clonotypes between healthy human individuals. Libraries were prepared by immunoSEQ multiplex PCR; TCRdb keeps only in-frame clonotypes and omits some of them. Among around 1.6 million clones, roughly 98% were seen once, and the ten largest hold roughly 0.45%. The sequencing input was naive CD4+ T cells sorted from blood. The receptors shown here come from a man aged 30-40 years in good health. CDR3s include the opening cysteine and the closing phenylalanine or tryptophan. Each record gives: clone size, V gene, J gene, D gene, CDR3 DNA, CDR3 protein. The D gene is left open where the match is weak. Clone size is stated in some rows and not others, as once, few, many or a class when expanded.

clone_size: NA
v_call: TRBV5-1
j_call: TRBJ2-7
d_call: NA
cdr3_nt: TGCGCCAGCAGCTTGACGGTACGGGCCTACGAGCAGTACTTC
cdr3_aa: CASSLTVRAYEQYF

clone_size: NA
v_call: TRBV5-1
j_call: TRBJ1-1
d_call: NA
cdr3_nt: TGCGCCAGCAGCTTGACTACAGGGAAGGGTTCTGAAGCTTTCTTT
cdr3_aa: CASSLTTGKGSEAFF

clone_size: NA
v_call: TRBV29-1
j_call: TRBJ2-3
d_call: NA
cdr3_nt: TGCAGCGTAGAACAGGGTTCAGATACGCAGTATTTT
cdr3_aa: CSVEQGSDTQYF

clone_size: NA
v_call: TRBV14
j_call: TRBJ2-7
d_call: TRBD1
cdr3_nt: TGTGCCAGCAGCCATCGGCCCGGACAGGGTCTGTGGGAGCAGTACTTC
cdr3_aa: CASSHRPGQGLWEQYF

clone_size: once
v_call: TRBV7-9
j_call: TRBJ1-1
d_call: NA
cdr3_nt: TGTGCCAGCAGCTTTCAAGCAGGGATGAACACTGAAGCTTTCTTT
cdr3_aa: CASSFQAGMNTEAFF

clone_size: NA
v_call: TRBV11-2
j_call: TRBJ2-7
d_call: NA
cdr3_nt: TGTGCCAGCAGCTTAGGACCGGACAGAAGGGCTAAGGAGCAGTACTTC
cdr3_aa: CASSLGPDRRAKEQYF

clone_size: NA
v_call: TRBV7-9
j_call: TRBJ2-3
d_call: NA
cdr3_nt: TGTGCCAGCAGCCCTAAGGAGACTAGCACAGATACGCAGTATTTT
cdr3_aa: CASSPKETSTDTQYF

clone_size: NA
v_call: TRBV19
j_call: TRBJ1-5
d_call: TRBD1
cdr3_nt: TGTGCCAGTAGTAGGATTTACAGGGGCCGCAATCAGCCCCAGCATTTT
cdr3_aa: CASSRIYRGRNQPQHF

clone_size: NA
v_call: TRBV5-4
j_call: TRBJ2-7
d_call: NA
cdr3_nt: TGTGCCAGCAGCTCAGGGTCGAGGCTCTACGAGCAGTACTTC
cdr3_aa: CASSSGSRLYEQYF

clone_size: NA
v_call: TRBV9
j_call: TRBJ2-7
d_call: NA
cdr3_nt: TGTGCCAGCAGCGTAGCGGGGACCTTGGACTACGAGCAGTACTTC
cdr3_aa: CASSVAGTLDYEQYF

clone_size: once
v_call: TRBV2
j_call: TRBJ2-7
d_call: TRBD1
cdr3_nt: TGTGCCAGCAGATCAACAGGGGGCTACGAGCAGTACTTC
cdr3_aa: CASRSTGGYEQYF